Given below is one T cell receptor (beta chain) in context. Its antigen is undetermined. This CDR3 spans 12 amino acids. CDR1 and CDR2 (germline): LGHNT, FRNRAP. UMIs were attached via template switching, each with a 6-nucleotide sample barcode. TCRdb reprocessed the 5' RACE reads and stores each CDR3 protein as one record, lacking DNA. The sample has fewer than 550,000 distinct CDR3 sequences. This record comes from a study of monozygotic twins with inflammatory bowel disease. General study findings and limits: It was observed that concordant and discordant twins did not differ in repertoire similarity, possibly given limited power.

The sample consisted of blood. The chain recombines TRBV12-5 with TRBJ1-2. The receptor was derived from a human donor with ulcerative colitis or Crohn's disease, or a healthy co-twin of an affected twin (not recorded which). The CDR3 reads CASGIGNYGYTF.